This is a list of T cell receptor beta chains from one sample in a study of T cell responses to AZD1222 COVID-19 vaccine. TCRdb's copy holds only in-frame clones and misses some; the assay was immunoSEQ multiplex PCR. The table shows fewer than 250,000 clones, with 93% occurring only once. Specimen: peripheral blood, collected on day 0 of MenACWY control vaccination. These receptors originate from an adult in good health. CDR3s include the opening cysteine and the closing phenylalanine or tryptophan. The D gene is left open where the match is weak. Size is omitted from some rows. Given values are once, few, many or a class for expanded clones.

j_call clone_size d_call v_call cdr3_nt cdr3_aa
TRBJ2-1 - TRBD1 TRBV12-3/TRBV12-4 TGTGCCAGCAGTTTAAGTTTGGACAGGGAGCGGTTCTTC CASSLSLDRERFF
TRBJ1-1 once - TRBV24-1 TGTGCCACCCAGGGACTGCCCTGGTGGTTTGAAGCTTTCTTT CATQGLPWWFEAFF
TRBJ1-2 - - TRBV10-2 TGCGCCAGCAGTCCGGCCGGGCGGGAAAGCTATGGCTACACCTTC CASSPAGRESYGYTF
TRBJ1-1 - TRBD1 TRBV4-1 TGCGCCAGCAGCCCCTGGACAGGGAAGGGGGTATACAACACTGAAGCTTTCTTT CASSPWTGKGVYNTEAFF
TRBJ1-4 - - TRBV11-1 TGTGCCAGCAGCCCGGCCCGGAATGAAAAACTGTTTTTT CASSPARNEKLFF
TRBJ2-7 - TRBD1 TRBV28 TGTGCCAGCAGTTTCCCTGGACAGGGCCCTTACGAGCAGTACTTC CASSFPGQGPYEQYF
TRBJ2-7 - - TRBV5-6 TGTGCCAGCAACCCGACAGGGACTTACGAGCAGTACTTC CASNPTGTYEQYF
TRBJ2-7 - - TRBV6-5 TGTGCCAGCAGGGCCCCCGGGACCAACTACGAGCAGTACTTC CASRAPGTNYEQYF
TRBJ1-6 - - TRBV6-5 TGTGCCAGCAGTTACGGGGTTACGTCACCCCTCCACTTT CASSYGVTSPLHF
TRBJ1-6 - TRBD1 TRBV7-9 TGTGCCAGCAGCTTGTTCGGTCGTCAGGGGGCCGGTTCACCCCTCCACTTT CASSLFGRQGAGSPLHF
TRBJ1-1 - - TRBV5-1 TGCGCCAGCAGCCATCCCGAGGAAGCTTTCTTT CASSHPEEAFF
TRBJ1-2 once TRBD1 TRBV19 TGTGCCAGTAGTAGACAGGGGGACGGCTACACCTTC CASSRQGDGYTF
TRBJ2-5 - TRBD1 TRBV5-1 TGCGCCAGCAGCCGTGACAGGGGCCAAGAGACCCAGTACTTC CASSRDRGQETQYF
TRBJ2-1 - - TRBV4-1 TGCGCCAGCAGCCAAGTAAGTGGCGCAGTCAGAAGCTCCTACAATGAGCAGTTCTTC CASSQVSGAVRSSYNEQFF
TRBJ2-7 - - TRBV18 TGTGCCAGCTCACCAGGGCGGGCATCCTACGAGCAGTACTTC CASSPGRASYEQYF
TRBJ1-3 - TRBD1 TRBV9 TGTGCCAGCAGCGGAGCCCGACAGGGGGTCTCTGGAAACACCATATATTTT CASSGARQGVSGNTIYF
TRBJ2-3 few TRBD2 TRBV5-1 TGCGCCAGCAGCTTGGGACTAGCGGGGGCCCTCACAGATACGCAGTATTTT CASSLGLAGALTDTQYF
TRBJ1-1 - - TRBV19 TGTGCCAGTAGTATAGTGGGGGTAAAGAACACTGAAGCTTTCTTT CASSIVGVKNTEAFF
TRBJ2-2 once TRBD1 TRBV30 TGTGCCTGGAGAGAGACAGGGGGAAACACCGGGGAGCTGTTTTTT CAWRETGGNTGELFF
TRBJ1-1 - TRBD1 TRBV12-5 TGTGCTAGTGGTCCCTTCAGAGGGGGCAACACTGAAGCTTTCTTT CASGPFRGGNTEAFF
TRBJ1-2 - - TRBV28 TGTGCCAGCAGCAATAGTTACGGATCTGGTGGCTACACCTTC CASSNSYGSGGYTF
TRBJ1-1 - - TRBV12-3/TRBV12-4 TGTGCCAGCAGTTTACTGGGATCAGCTTTCTTT CASSLLGSAFF
TRBJ1-5 - TRBD1 TRBV25-1 TGTGCCAGCAGTGACGGGACAGGGGATCAGCCCCAGCATTTT CASSDGTGDQPQHF
TRBJ1-1 few - TRBV6-5 TGTGCCAGCTGGTCAGTAATGAACACTGAAGCTTTCTTT CASWSVMNTEAFF
TRBJ1-3 - TRBD1 TRBV5-6 TGTGCCAGCAGGGGACAGGCGATGGGACACACCATATATTTT CASRGQAMGHTIYF
TRBJ1-4 - - TRBV5-4 TGTGCCAGCAGTGCCGGGACGACAACTAATGAAAAACTGTTTTTT CASSAGTTTNEKLFF
TRBJ2-3 - - TRBV30 TGTGCCTGGAGTGGGGACCGGGCTACGCAGTATTTT CAWSGDRATQYF
TRBJ1-1 - - TRBV6-5 TGTGCCAGCAGTAGTCCCTTTACAGTGAACACTGAAGCTTTCTTT CASSSPFTVNTEAFF
TRBJ1-4 - - TRBV7-9 TGTGCCAGCAGCTTAGTAGAGGGGACTAATGAAAAACTGTTTTTT CASSLVEGTNEKLFF
TRBJ1-1 - TRBD1 TRBV7-9 TGTGCCAGCAGCCTCCTTCACAGGGGAAGGACTGAAGCTTTCTTT CASSLLHRGRTEAFF
TRBJ2-1 - TRBD1 TRBV6-6 TGTGCCAGCAAAGACAGGGAAAAAAATGAGCAGTTCTTC CASKDREKNEQFF
TRBJ2-7 - - TRBV5-1 TGCGCCAGCAGCTTGGTGGCTGGGAGCTCCTACGAGCAGTACTTC CASSLVAGSSYEQYF
TRBJ1-3 - - TRBV7-2 TGTGCCAGCAGTCCTCAATATTTTCGGGACACCATATATTTT CASSPQYFRDTIYF
TRBJ2-5 - TRBD2 TRBV19 TGTGCCAGTAGTTCGGGACTAGCGGGGGGAGAGACCCAGTACTTC CASSSGLAGGETQYF
TRBJ2-1 - - TRBV15 TGTGCCACCAGCAGTGGTTTCGTTTACAATGAGCAGTTCTTC CATSSGFVYNEQFF
TRBJ1-2 few - TRBV5-1 TGCGCCAGCAGCGATAACAGGGATGGCTACACCTTC CASSDNRDGYTF
TRBJ1-1 - - TRBV29-1 TGCAGCGTTGAAACTGGCAACACTGAAGCTTTCTTT CSVETGNTEAFF
TRBJ1-3 - - TRBV30 TGTGCCTGGAGTGGGTCTGGAAACACCATATATTTT CAWSGSGNTIYF
TRBJ1-1 - TRBD1 TRBV10-3 TGTGCCATCAGTGAAACAGGGGGCCGCACTGAAGCTTTCTTT CAISETGGRTEAFF
TRBJ2-5 - - TRBV12-3/TRBV12-4 TGTGCCAGCGGGGGGGGCCGACAAGAGACCCAGTACTTC CASGGGRQETQYF
TRBJ2-7 - - TRBV27 TGTGCCAGCAGTTTTTCAGGGGGGCTTGACGAGCAGTACTTC CASSFSGGLDEQYF
TRBJ2-5 - TRBD1 TRBV5-4 TGTGCCAGCAGCTCGGGACAGGAGAGGTTCGAGACCCAGTACTTC CASSSGQERFETQYF
TRBJ1-5 - TRBD1 TRBV27 TGTGCCAGCAGGCCCTCAGGGGGGCCCCAGCATTTT CASRPSGGPQHF
TRBJ2-3 - TRBD2 TRBV6-1 TGTGCCACCCAAAGCCGGGGGGGCACAGATACGCAGTATTTT CATQSRGGTDTQYF
TRBJ2-2 - - TRBV9 TGTGCCAGCAGCGGCACTACCACCGGGGAGCTGTTTTTT CASSGTTTGELFF
TRBJ1-6 - - TRBV10-3 TGTGCCGTCACGTCAACTCTTAATTCACCCCTCCACTTT CAVTSTLNSPLHF
TRBJ1-4 once - TRBV12-3/TRBV12-4 TGTGCCAGCAGTAAACGGGACACGGTGTTTTTT CASSKRDTVFF
TRBJ2-1 - TRBD1 TRBV19 TGTGCCAGTAGGCCAGGGACAGGCGGGTACAATGAGCAGTTCTTC CASRPGTGGYNEQFF
TRBJ1-3 once - TRBV15 TGTGCCACCAGCAGAGACGGATACTCTGGAAACACCATATATTTT CATSRDGYSGNTIYF